This T cell receptor beta chain appears in the sequencing data of a study of CD8 T cells in ankylosing spondylitis. Broader study findings: In ankylosing spondylitis patients, matched synovial fluid reportedly showed significant enrichment of disease-linked clones. Disease-linked clones had a CD8+ phenotype and relatively low frequency in peripheral blood. Reactive arthritis synovial fluid and blood previously showed some of these motif variants. The study identified a TCR beta motif of several highly homologous variants that appeared characteristic of ankylosing spondylitis blood.

For TCR beta, libraries came from quantitative 5'-RACE with molecular barcodes. TCRdb re-derived calls from the 5' RACE reads in MiXCR, one entry per CDR3 protein. Among hundreds of thousands of distinct CDR3 sequences listed, about 13% were seen once. This CDR3 region has 15 residues. V was cut by 6 bases and J by 2 bases, with 16 bases left in between. This clonotype has only a few counts. Its matching antigen is unknown. Input material: blood, either unsorted or a sorted T cell fraction (not recorded which). V usage is TRBV12-3 or TRBV12-4 and J usage is TRBJ2-5; possible D gene TRBD2, 5 bases. This TCR came from a male donor with ankylosing spondylitis. CDR3 protein: CASSSEIARQETQYF. The CDR3 DNA reads TGTGCCAGCAGCTCCGAGATAGCGCGACAAGAGACCCAGTACTTC.